The next 28 T cell receptor beta chains were all read from a single sample in a study of vaccination and CD4 T cells after COVID-19. These receptors lack a known antigen. Indicated treatment: approximately 9-day PBMC culture with coronavirus spike peptide pools or control peptides (ViraFEST assay). The Oncomine TCR Beta short-read assay was applied to DNA of cultured CD4+ T cells. TCRdb re-derived calls from the PCR reads in MiXCR, one entry per CDR3 protein. The sample lists more than 12,000 distinct CDR3 sequences, about 32% seen once, with roughly a third in the top ten. Specimen: cultured CD4+ T cells from blood. The receptors were sampled from a human donor with COVID-19.

The table lists this clonotype with a count of one. Given a much more abundant clone one base away, this may be a read error. The chain joins TRBV6-1 to TRBJ2-2; D ambiguous. Germline assignment: CDR1 MNHNS and CDR2 SASEGT. CDR3 length: 15 residues. The CDR3 DNA reads as TGTGCCAGCAGCAAGACAATCACGAACACCAGGGAGCTGTTTTTT. It yields the protein CASSKTITNTRELFF.

The J gene is TRBJ2-6, the V gene TRBV6-1; D could derive from TRBD1 or TRBD2 (6 bases each). The CDR3 extends over 22 amino acids. The V end lost 7 bases, the J end lost 2 bases, and 33 bases lay between the germline ends. Germline values: CDR1 MNHNS, CDR2 SASEGT. CDR3 protein: CASTNRGPAPLEAQAGANVLTF. CDR3 nucleotides: TGTGCCAGCACTAACCGGGGGCCAGCGCCACTAGAGGCCCAGGCTGGGGCCAACGTCCTGACTTTC.

The CDR3 spells CASSQETGAANYGYTF. In nucleotides, the CDR3 is TGCGCCAGCAGCCAAGAAACGGGGGCAGCTAACTATGGCTACACCTTC. The chain is built from TRBV4-3 and TRBJ1-2; D is perhaps TRBD1 (6 bases). Germline CDR1 LGHNA, CDR2 YSLEER. The ends were cut back, 0 bases at V and 0 bases at J, with 11 bases in the middle. CDR3 length equals 16 residues.

The rearrangement links TRBV11-2 to TRBJ2-2; D call uncertain. Trimming pared 7 bases from V and 0 bases from J, leaving 9 bases between. The CDR3 has 14 amino acids. Germline CDR1 SGHAT, CDR2 FQNNGV. The CDR3 nucleotides are TGTGCCAGCACCGTGACACCGAACACCGGGGAGCTGTTTTTT. Its protein product is CASTVTPNTGELFF.

The chain has TRBV5-1 and TRBJ2-7, with TRBD2 identical over 7 bases. With 3 bases clipped from V and 2 bases from J, the junction kept 8 bases outside the gene matches. The germline gives CDR1 SGHRS, CDR2 YFSETQ. CDR3 length equals 15 residues. The CDR3, as DNA: TGCGCCAGCAGCTCAGCGGGGACCAATGCCTACGAGCAGTACTTC. Protein: CASSSAGTNAYEQYF.

The chain links TRBV5-1 to TRBJ2-5, with 8 nucleotides matching TRBD2. The CDR3 contains 15 residues. V was pared by 0 bases and J by 2 bases, with 3 bases of the junction left unmatched. Germline values: CDR1 SGHRS, CDR2 YFSETQ. CDR3 nucleotides: TGCGCCAGCAGCTTGGGGACTAGCCTACAAGAGACCCAGTACTTC. It yields the protein CASSLGTSLQETQYF.

The chain carries TRBV12-3 or TRBV12-4 and TRBJ1-1; D is undetermined. The CDR3 runs to 12 residues. Trimming removed 3 bases from V and 0 bases from J, with 2 bases in between. The chain's CDR3 is CASSLVNTEAFF. The CDR3, as DNA: TGTGCCAGCAGTTTGGTGAACACTGAAGCTTTCTTT.

CDR3 protein: CATSDLQGGHMGEQFF. The CDR3 DNA is TGTGCCACCAGTGATTTGCAGGGGGGGCACATGGGTGAGCAGTTCTTC. V gene TRBV24-1 combines with J gene TRBJ2-1, with D perhaps TRBD1 or TRBD2 (7 bases each). The CDR3 contains 16 residues. Germline values: CDR1 KGHDR, CDR2 SFDVKD. Between the trimmed V and J ends, which lost 0 bases and 9 bases, there was a span of 17 bases.

The chain has TRBV12-3 or TRBV12-4 and TRBJ1-1; no clear D gene. Trimming took off 4 bases at V and 4 bases at J, with 10 bases between the two ends. The CDR3 spans 13 residues. DNA for the CDR3: TGTGCCAGCAGTTCGCAGGATGGCACTGAAGCTTTCTTT. It yields the protein CASSSQDGTEAFF.

The chain is built from TRBV10-3 and TRBJ1-5; tentative D call: TRBD1 (6 bases). There are 15 residues in the CDR3. CDR1 and CDR2 from the germline V gene are ENHRY and SYGVKD. V lost 6 bases and J lost 1, with 13 bases in between. CDR3 residues: CAISATGWSNQPQHF. CDR3 coding DNA: TGTGCCATCAGCGCCACAGGGTGGAGCAATCAGCCCCAGCATTTT.

The table lists this clonotype with a few counts. The V and J genes are TRBV7-9 and TRBJ1-4; 10 bases align to TRBD1. The CDR3 totals 14 residues. V gave up 6 bases and J gave up 5 bases; unmatched junction bases: 3. Per the germline V gene, CDR1 is SEHNR and CDR2 is FQNEAQ (reference sequence). CDR3 protein: CASRGQGENEKLFF. The DNA for the CDR3 is TGTGCCAGCAGAGGACAGGGGGAAAATGAAAAACTGTTTTTT.

CDR3 in DNA: TGTGCCAGCAGCTTACCCCTTGGGAGGGATTCACCCCTCCACTTT. This encodes CASSLPLGRDSPLHF. J is TRBJ1-6 and V is TRBV7-2; D ambiguous. V was shortened by 2 bases and J by 8 bases, with 13 bases between the two germline ends. The CDR3 is made up of 15 amino acids. Looked up from germline, CDR1 is SGHTA and CDR2 is FQGNSA.

This clonotype was seen only a few times. V gene TRBV11-1 combines with J gene TRBJ2-3; possible D gene TRBD2, 7 bases. This CDR3 has 16 residues. V was shortened by 1 base and J by 4 bases, with 15 bases between the two germline ends. Germline lookup yields CDR1 SGHAT and CDR2 FQDESV (reference sequence). CDR3 DNA sequence: TGTGCCAGCAGCTTAGGGAGGGGGGGCCTTGCAGATACGCAGTATTTT. Translated: CASSLGRGGLADTQYF.

This chain links TRBV7-2 with TRBJ1-2, with D possibly TRBD1 on 5 matching bases. The V end was cut by 4 bases, the J end by 1 base, with 10 bases between. The CDR3 consists of 14 residues. Germline CDR1 is SGHTA and CDR2 is FQGNSA. CDR3 region: CASSSGIHNYGYTF. In nucleotides, the CDR3 is TGTGCCAGCAGCTCAGGGATACATAACTATGGCTACACCTTC.

This clonotype has a handful of counts. The chain uses TRBV20-1 and TRBJ1-6, with 7 bases that match TRBD1. CDR3 length: 15 residues. V shed 6 bases, J shed 7 bases, and the junction held 12 bases outside the gene matches. The germline gives CDR1 DFQATT, CDR2 SNEGSKA (reference sequence). The chain's CDR3 is CSAPGQAAGNSPLHF. The CDR3 nucleotides are TGCAGTGCCCCAGGACAGGCCGCGGGGAATTCACCCCTCCACTTT.

This clonotype appeared a few times. The chain recombines TRBV11-2 with TRBJ1-2, with 7 bases fitting TRBD1. V shed 1 base and J 4 bases; nucleotides not matched to a gene: 6. Germline values: CDR1 SGHAT, CDR2 FQNNGV. The CDR3 has 15 residues. CDR3 DNA: TGTGCCAGCAGCTTAGGGGCAGGGGGTATCTATGGCTACACCTTC. Protein product: CASSLGAGGIYGYTF.

This clonotype was recorded a few times. J is TRBJ2-2 and V is TRBV5-1; 9 nucleotides align to TRBD1. CDR1 and CDR2 from the germline V gene are SGHRS and YFSETQ. There are 15 residues in the CDR3. V lost 3 bases and J lost 4; bases outside the gene matches: 4. The CDR3 DNA is TGCGCCAGCAGCTGGGGACAGGGTGGCACCGGGGAGCTGTTTTTT. This gives the protein CASSWGQGGTGELFF.

This clonotype was seen a few times. The genes are TRBV20-1 and TRBJ2-7; TRBD1 aligns across 9 bases. V shed 1 base and J 0 bases; nucleotides not matched to a gene: 13. The germline V gene encodes CDR1 DFQATT and CDR2 SNEGSKA (reference sequence). The CDR3 contains 18 residues. The CDR3 region has the DNA TGCAGTGCTAGAGCCCTCACCGGGACAGGGAGGGCCTCCTACGAGCAGTACTTC. This gives the protein CSARALTGTGRASYEQYF.

This clonotype was recorded a few times. The chain links TRBV7-9 to TRBJ2-5; TRBD1 aligns across 7 bases. CDR1 SEHNR and CDR2 FQNEAQ come from the germline V gene (reference sequence). The length of the CDR3 is 15 residues. V shed 5 bases and J 3 bases; nucleotides not matched to a gene: 9. CDR3 residues: CASSRPGTVEETQYF. CDR3 in DNA: TGTGCCAGCAGCCGGCCCGGGACAGTCGAAGAGACCCAGTACTTC.

By frequency in the sample, this clonotype is medium-sized. V gene TRBV15 combines with J gene TRBJ1-1; 7 bases line up with TRBD1. The V gene end was trimmed by 1 base and the J gene end by 1 base; junction bases not matched to a gene: 6. The germline CDR1 and CDR2 sequences are LNHNV and YYDKDF (reference sequence). This CDR3 is 16 amino acids long. The CDR3 protein is CATSRGGDSGNTEAFF. The CDR3 nucleotides read TGTGCCACCAGCAGAGGAGGGGACAGCGGGAACACTGAAGCTTTCTTT.

The chain couples TRBV28 to TRBJ2-2, with unresolved D. The germline gives CDR1 MDHEN, CDR2 SYDVKM. Trimming stripped 5 bases from V and 6 bases from J, with 13 bases between. This CDR3 is built from 14 residues. Written as DNA, the CDR3 is TGTGCCAGCAGTATCCACATTGTGGCCGGGGAGCTGTTTTTT. The encoded protein is CASSIHIVAGELFF.

In its sample, this clonotype was seen once. This sequence joins TRBV6-1 and TRBJ2-7, with D possibly being TRBD1 (5 bases). The V gene lost 3 bases and the J gene lost 7 bases, with 16 bases spanning the gap. Germline CDR1 is MNHNS and CDR2 is SASEGT. This CDR3 is built from 14 residues. This CDR3 reads CASSEQGVVGEQYF. CDR3 sequence (DNA): TGTGCCAGCAGTGAGCAAGGGGTAGTGGGTGAGCAGTACTTC.

This clonotype was observed a few times. The CDR3 coding sequence is TGTGCCAGTAGTCCCCGGATTGGGAAGGGGTATGGCTACACCTTC. Encoded protein: CASSPRIGKGYGYTF. The rearrangement uses TRBV19 and TRBJ1-2; tentatively, D is TRBD1 (5 bases). Germline V gene data show CDR1 as LNHDA and CDR2 as SQIVND (reference sequence). Trimming removed 5 bases at V and 5 bases at J, with 18 bases between. This CDR3 region has 15 residues.

This clonotype was detected only a few times. The V and J genes are TRBV19 and TRBJ1-5; D uncertain. CDR3 length: 14 amino acids. Germline CDR1 and CDR2: LNHDA and SQIVND (reference sequence). The ends were cut back, 5 bases at V and 7 bases at J, with 15 bases in the middle. The CDR3 loop is CASSDKGFGQPQHF. The CDR3 DNA reads as TGTGCCAGTAGTGATAAGGGTTTCGGGCAGCCCCAGCATTTT.

This clonotype was seen a handful of times. The genes are TRBV7-6 and TRBJ1-4; D is undetermined. V lost 5 bases, J lost 7 bases, and 5 bases lay in between. Germline values: CDR1 SGHVS, CDR2 FNYEAQ. This CDR3 comprises 11 residues. The CDR3 DNA reads as TGTGCCAGCAGCCGCTTTGAAAAACTGTTTTTT. Protein sequence: CASSRFEKLFF.

In this sample, this clonotype turned up a few times. This sequence joins TRBV20-1 and TRBJ1-2, with 7 bases identical to TRBD1. CDR1 is DFQATT and CDR2 is SNEGSKA in the germline V gene (reference sequence). The length of the CDR3 is 13 residues. Trimming cost V 4 bases and J 6 bases; bases outside gene matches: 8. This CDR3 reads CSATWGQTNGYTF. Written as DNA, the CDR3 is TGCAGTGCTACCTGGGGACAGACAAATGGCTACACCTTC.

J is TRBJ2-4 and V is TRBV2, with D uncertain. CDR3 size: 13 residues. In germline, CDR1 is SNHLY, CDR2 FYNNEI. Trimming pared 6 bases from V and 3 bases from J, leaving 9 bases between. DNA for the CDR3: TGTGCCAGCAGAAGCCCAGACAAAAACATTCAGTACTTC. This gives the protein CASRSPDKNIQYF. The full variable domain, completed using reference TRBV2 and TRBJ2-4, is EPEVTQTPSHQVTQMGQEVILRCVPISNHLYFYWYRQILGQKVEFLVSFYNNEISEKSEIFDDQFSVERPDGSNFTLKIRSTKLEDSAMYFCASRSPDKNIQYFGAGTRLSVL.

For the CDR3, the DNA is TGCGCCAGCGCCAGAGGGACAGAAAACTATGGCTACACCTTC. Translating it yields CASARGTENYGYTF. The chain couples TRBV5-1 to TRBJ1-2; 7 bases agree with TRBD1. Unmatched junction bases numbered 8, after V lost 7 bases and J lost 2 bases. This CDR3 has 14 amino acids. Germline V lookup: CDR1 SGHRS, CDR2 YFSETQ.